The subject of this entry is one TCR beta chain. Its antigen remains unidentified. Base qualities are not at hand, and no much larger clone is one base apart. Trimming costs V 2 bases and J 4 bases, and their ends lie 12 bases apart. CDR1 and CDR2, looked up from the germline V gene, are SGHRS and YFSETQ. From the cysteine up to the phenylalanine, the CDR3 has a length of 14 residues. The retained sequence is limited to the CDR3, 42 bases, with the frame set at the first base. The library was generated by 5' RACE. Reads for this sample came from an Illumina HiSeq 2500. A second PCR of about 7 to 12 cycles was run with a J-beta primer mix and a sample-barcoded 5' primer. A template-switch 5' adaptor carrying 12 random nucleotides introduced a unique molecular identifier onto each TCR beta cDNA molecule. Each sample yielded at least 3 million CDR3-containing paired-end reads. The Mint cDNA synthesis kit, primed by a TRBC-specific oligonucleotide, was used to synthesize first-strand cDNA from all RNA. After uracil-DNA glycosylase treatment, a first 18-cycle PCR used universal primers M1SS and BC2_uni_R on all cDNA. The paper's processing steps were these. For normalization, 1 million high-quality reads, each with a distinct molecular identifier, were randomly selected from each sample. Instead of being binned into consensus sequences, reads that shared molecular identifiers were thrown out. MiTCR, set to a Q25 quality threshold and the strictest error-elimination algorithm, was used for CDR3 identification, clonotype clustering and error correction. A nonparametric unseen species model with Euler transformation was used to estimate a lower bound on total TCR beta diversity. Clones were called with MiXCR by TCRdb after fastp trimmed the public reads at Q25, and only in-frame beta chains were retained. Each record represents a unique CDR3 protein, reported with the most common genes and DNA among its rows. For this entry, the V and J calls and clone size follow TCRdb and not the study's own pipeline. Counted in this sample were about 1,800,000 distinct CDR3 sequences; 25% to 30% of them appeared once. The ten biggest clones cover 7.7% of the sample.

The sample originates from a study of blood T cells in healthy people across ages (dated by TCRdb to between 2015 and 2017). Describing the broader study: In model experiments, template switching captured roughly one uniquely barcoded TCR beta cDNA molecule for every two T cells. The study measured age-related changes in TCR beta repertoire diversity using deep sequencing normalized with unique cDNA molecular identifiers. Four age groups were formed from the donors: young (average about 17 years), middle-aged (around 41), aged (about 68) and long-lived (about 80). To avoid experimental bias, donors of different ages were spread randomly across the sequencing lanes. Using the same blood draw, the study looked at two additional independent replicas of 1 million unique cDNA reads for two donors, one aged 18 to 30 and the other aged 80 or older.

What the study reported, not specific to this receptor: The percentage of naive T cells measured by flow cytometry correlated strongly with observed TCR beta diversity. The CMV infection status of donors was not known, potentially confounding age-related changes in expanded clonotypes. Total diversity estimates from one million sequenced T cells were considered lower bounds and underestimates. Since profiling was done on bulk unsorted PBMCs, naive and antigen-experienced compartments could not be conclusively compared. Compared with the aged group, the long-lived group had more naive CD4+ T cells, fewer expanded clones and increased TCR diversity, suggesting age selection. As age increased, observed TCR beta diversity per million T cells dropped in a roughly linear way, and a significant reduction was already evident by age about 36.

Donors were a few dozen systemically healthy Caucasian individuals from Russia aged roughly 6 to 90 years. Approximately 10 milliliters of peripheral blood were collected from each donor into EDTA-treated Vacutainer tubes. Ficoll-Paque density-gradient centrifugation was used to isolate PBMCs, with at least 6.5 million per sample. Trizol reagent was used to extract total RNA from PBMCs, with at least 5.5 micrograms per sample. Naive CD45RAhigh/CD27high T cell percentages were measured by flow cytometry on a PBMC aliquot from every donor. This TCR was recovered from a woman between 25 and 40 years old in good health. Material for sequencing was blood. Here the chain combines TRBV5-1 and TRBJ1-2; matching of 5 bases hints at TRBD1 as the D gene. In nucleotides, the sequence is TGCGCCAGCAGCTTAAGACTGGGGACCTATGGCTACACCTTC. It is translated as CASSLRLGTYGYTF. The variable domain in full, with residues beyond the CDR3 obtained from the reference TRBV5-1 and TRBJ1-2 genes, is KAGVTQTPRYLIKTRGQQVTLSCSPISGHRSVSWYQQTPGQGLQFLFEYFSETQRNKGNFPGRFSGRQFSNSRSEMNVSTLELGDSALYLCASSLRLGTYGYTFGSGTRLTVV.